These 26 T cell receptor beta chains originate from one sample sequenced in a study of blood T cell repertoires in COVID-19. TCRdb's copy holds only in-frame clones and misses some; the assay was immunoSEQ multiplex PCR. The repertoire holds roughly 20,000 clones, with just under 90% as singletons. Sequencing input: peripheral blood. The receptors originated from a human donor in a cohort sampled during active COVID-19.

This chain connects TRBV7-2 to TRBJ1-2, with no clear D. Trimming took off 5 bases at V and 2 bases at J, with 12 bases between the two ends. Germline V gene lookup returns CDR1 SGHTA and CDR2 FQGNSA. There are 14 residues in the CDR3. DNA of the CDR3: TGTGCCAGCAGCCGCCGGACGGGAAACTATGGCTACACCTTC. Translated, it gives CASSRRTGNYGYTF.

The chain joins TRBV28 to TRBJ2-7; tentative D call: TRBD1 (5 bases). Trimming removed 4 bases from V and 3 bases from J, with 16 bases in between. The CDR3 has 15 residues. Germline values: CDR1 MDHEN, CDR2 SYDVKM. The CDR3 coding sequence is TGTGCCAGCAGTTCGCCCGTCGGACAACGCTACGAGCAGTACTTC. It is translated as CASSSPVGQRYEQYF.

V is TRBV13 and J is TRBJ1-1; D is ambiguous. The CDR3 runs to 12 residues. Trimming took 8 bases from V and 1 from J, leaving 8 bases between them. Germline loops: CDR1 PRHDT, CDR2 FYEKMQ (reference sequence). The CDR3 region is CASASGNTEAFF. DNA of the CDR3: TGTGCCAGCGCTTCGGGGAACACTGAAGCTTTCTTT.

The chain carries TRBV4-1 and TRBJ2-7, with D possibly TRBD2 on 6 matching bases. CDR1 and CDR2 from the germline V gene are MGHRA and YSYEKL. The CDR3 covers 15 residues. V shed 4 bases and J shed 2 bases, with 15 bases lying between them. CDR3 amino acids: CASSPPLAAPYEQYF. CDR3 in DNA: TGCGCCAGCAGCCCCCCATTAGCGGCCCCCTACGAGCAGTACTTC.

This sequence joins TRBV5-1 and TRBJ2-7; 11 bases line up with TRBD1. V trimming: 4 bases; J trimming: 5 bases; junction bases outside the gene matches: 5. Germline V gene lookup returns CDR1 SGHRS and CDR2 YFSETQ. CDR3 size: 14 residues. CDR3 DNA sequence: TGCGCCAGCAGCCAGGACAGGGGGCAGGACGAGCAGTACTTC. Translating gives CASSQDRGQDEQYF.

The CDR3 sequence is CASSRDTGSAANYGYTF. CDR3 coding DNA: TGTGCCAGCAGCCGAGACACGGGGAGCGCCGCTAACTATGGCTACACCTTC. The genes are TRBV6-6 and TRBJ1-2; D is ambiguous. This CDR3 comprises 17 residues. V was clipped by 6 bases and J by 0 bases, with 20 bases between them. The germline gives CDR1 MNHNY, CDR2 SVGAGI (reference sequence).

The J gene is TRBJ2-7, the V gene TRBV20-1; 11 bases are shared with TRBD1. Germline V lookup: CDR1 DFQATT, CDR2 SNEGSKA (reference sequence). Trimming took 3 bases from V and 4 from J; bases not matched to a gene: 8. The CDR3 is made up of 15 amino acids. CDR3 nucleotides: TGCAGTGCTAGTGATCCGGACAGGGGGCAGTACGAGCAGTACTTC. Protein sequence: CSASDPDRGQYEQYF.

The table lists this clone with a few counts. The genes are TRBV3-1 (or the pseudogene TRBV3-2) and TRBJ2-1; the match to TRBD2 covers 10 bases. CDR3 length equals 15 residues. Trimming cost V 4 bases and J 5 bases; bases outside gene matches: 5. Looked up from germline, CDR1 is LGHDT and CDR2 is YNNKEL (reference sequence). Here the CDR3 reads CASSLLAGVDNEQFF. The CDR3 nucleotides read TGTGCCAGCAGCCTTCTAGCGGGAGTTGACAATGAGCAGTTCTTC.

J is TRBJ2-1 and V is TRBV20-1; 9 bases are shared with TRBD1. The germline V gene has CDR1 DFQATT and CDR2 SNEGSKA (reference sequence). This CDR3 has 11 residues. The CDR3 DNA reads as TGCACCCCGGACAGGGGCAATGAGCAGTTCTTC. Translating gives CTPDRGNEQFF.

The chain is built from TRBV7-9 and TRBJ1-4, with 8 bases matching TRBD1. The CDR3 has 14 residues. V lost 3 bases to trimming and J lost 8 bases; unmatched junction nucleotides: 5. Germline CDR1 and CDR2: SEHNR and FQNEAQ (reference sequence). Here the CDR3 reads CASSFTTGVEKLFF. DNA for the CDR3: TGTGCCAGCAGCTTTACGACAGGGGTCGAAAAACTGTTTTTT. Full variable domain (outside the CDR3, taken from reference TRBV7-9 and TRBJ1-4): DTGVSQNPRHKITKRGQNVTFRCDPISEHNRLYWYRQTLGQGPEFLTYFQNEAQLEKSRLLSDRFSAERPKGSFSTLEIQRTEQGDSAMYLCASSFTTGVEKLFFGSGTQLSVL.

V usage is TRBV28 and J usage is TRBJ2-5, with unresolved D. The CDR3 length is 11 residues. Germline assignment: CDR1 MDHEN and CDR2 SYDVKM. V was trimmed by 3 bases and J by 5 bases, leaving 4 bases between them. CDR3 sequence reads: CASSFRETQYF. The CDR3 DNA is TGTGCCAGCAGTTTTCGGGAGACCCAGTACTTC.

The chain joins TRBV5-1 to TRBJ2-7, with a tentative D call TRBD1 (6 bases). Germline CDR1 reads SGHRS; CDR2 reads YFSETQ. V lost 4 bases and J 0 bases, leaving 8 bases between the germline ends. This CDR3 is 13 amino acids long. The CDR3 is CASSTGSSYEQYF. The CDR3 nucleotides read TGCGCCAGCAGCACAGGGAGCTCCTACGAGCAGTACTTC.

The rearrangement links TRBV6-6 to TRBJ2-7, with D tentatively TRBD1 (6 bases). CDR1 MNHNY and CDR2 SVGAGI come from the germline V gene (reference sequence). The V end was cut by 2 bases, the J end by 1 base, with 9 bases between. The CDR3 is 14 amino acids. The CDR3 DNA is TGTGCCAGCAGTTACCAACAGGGTTCCTACGAGCAGTACTTC. Protein: CASSYQQGSYEQYF.

The gene calls are TRBV5-1 and TRBJ1-5; 9 bases are shared with TRBD1. The V gene end was trimmed by 5 bases and the J gene end by 1 base; junction bases not matched to a gene: 4. Germline-derived CDR1 and CDR2 are SGHRS and YFSETQ. This CDR3 contains 15 residues. For the CDR3, the DNA is TGCGCCAGCAGACAAGGACAGGGGAGCAATCAGCCCCAGCATTTT. Translating gives CASRQGQGSNQPQHF.

The chain employs TRBV7-2 and TRBJ2-7; the D is unclear. CDR3 length equals 13 residues. Trimming pared 1 base from V and 2 bases from J, leaving 6 bases between. CDR1 SGHTA and CDR2 FQGNSA come from the germline V gene. The CDR3 loop is CASSLGSTYEQYF. The CDR3 region has the DNA TGTGCCAGCAGCTTAGGCAGTACCTACGAGCAGTACTTC. The full variable domain, with the rest looked up from reference TRBV7-2 and TRBJ2-7, is GAGVSQSPSNKVTEKGKDVELRCDPISGHTALYWYRQSLGQGLEFLIYFQGNSAPDKSGLPSDRFSAERTGGSVSTLTIQRTQQEDSAVYLCASSLGSTYEQYFGPGTRLTVT.

This clone has only one observation. The chain joins TRBV24-1 to TRBJ2-7; 9 bases match TRBD1. Germline V gives CDR1 KGHDR, CDR2 SFDVKD. J was trimmed by 2 bases and V by 4 bases; bases with no gene match: 2. The CDR3 extends over 14 amino acids. CDR3 sequence reads: CATSDRDRAYEQYF. CDR3 nucleotides: TGTGCCACCAGTGACCGGGACAGGGCCTACGAGCAGTACTTC.

The chain is built from TRBV9 and TRBJ1-2; D may be TRBD1 (5 bases). Looked up from germline, CDR1 is SGDLS and CDR2 is YYNGEE. Trimming shortened V by 4 bases and J by 4 bases, and 14 bases separated the two germline ends. The CDR3 spans 14 residues. CDR3 sequence: CASSPTRQLYGYTF. CDR3 in DNA: TGTGCCAGCAGCCCAACAAGACAGCTCTATGGCTACACCTTC.

The chain is built from TRBV19 and TRBJ2-5, with TRBD1 matching over 7 bases. The germline CDR1 and CDR2 sequences are LNHDA and SQIVND (reference sequence). The CDR3 spans 13 residues. V was clipped by 7 bases and J by 6 bases; unmatched bases: 8. CDR3: CASMPTGIKTQYF. The CDR3 DNA reads TGTGCCAGTATGCCGACAGGGATAAAGACCCAGTACTTC.

DNA for the CDR3: TGTGCCACCAAGAGCAGGCTTGGAACAGATACGCAGTATTTT. This translates into CATKSRLGTDTQYF. The chain is built from TRBV6-6 and TRBJ2-3; D is unresolved. The CDR3 is made up of 14 amino acids. V lost 10 bases and J 3 bases, leaving 17 bases between the germline ends. The V gene's germline CDR1 is MNHNY and CDR2 SVGAGI (reference sequence).

The chain has TRBV27 and TRBJ2-3; 7 bases are shared with TRBD2. Germline assignment: CDR1 MNHEY and CDR2 SMNVEV (reference sequence). The CDR3 loop spans 16 amino acids. V trimming: 7 bases; J trimming: 0 bases; junction bases outside the gene matches: 10. The CDR3 DNA reads TGTGCCAGCAAAAATGGGCGGGGGTTTAGCACAGATACGCAGTATTTT. Its protein product is CASKNGRGFSTDTQYF.

J is TRBJ2-7 and V is TRBV9; 7 bases align to TRBD1. V lost 0 bases, J lost 4 bases, and 7 bases stayed unmatched. Germline lookup yields CDR1 SGDLS and CDR2 YYNGEE. The CDR3 is 15 residues long. The CDR3 nucleotides are TGTGCCAGCAGCGTAGCTTTGGGACAGATTTACGAGCAGTACTTC. Encoded protein: CASSVALGQIYEQYF.

V is TRBV9 and J is TRBJ1-3, with D possibly TRBD1 on 6 matching bases. The CDR3 is made up of 16 amino acids. Trimming pared 0 bases from V and 2 bases from J, leaving 12 bases between. The germline CDR1 and CDR2 sequences are SGDLS and YYNGEE. The CDR3 region has the DNA TGTGCCAGCAGCGTAGCGGGACATACGACTGGAAACACCATATATTTT. This translates into CASSVAGHTTGNTIYF.

The CDR3 region has the DNA TGTGCCTGGAGTTTCGGGGGGCCTCCAGAGACCCAGTACTTC. Translated: CAWSFGGPPETQYF. The rearrangement joins TRBV30 to TRBJ2-5; D perhaps matches TRBD2 (7 bases). The CDR3 runs to 14 residues. V was clipped by 2 bases and J by 4 bases, with 14 bases between them. Germline CDR1 GTSNPN, CDR2 SVGIG (reference sequence).

V and J are TRBV7-9 and TRBJ1-4; D is unclear. V lost 4 bases and J 8 bases, leaving 14 bases between the germline ends. The CDR3 has 14 residues. Per the germline V gene, CDR1 is SEHNR and CDR2 is FQNEAQ (reference sequence). CDR3 bases: TGTGCCAGCAGCTCAATGGGAGTGGGGGAAAAACTGTTTTTT. This gives the protein CASSSMGVGEKLFF.

This chain links TRBV10-3 with TRBJ2-2, with D possibly being TRBD1 (5 bases). This CDR3 is built from 15 residues. Trimming took off 1 base at V and 4 bases at J, with 10 bases between the two ends. Germline loops: CDR1 ENHRY, CDR2 SYGVKD. The DNA for the CDR3 is TGTGCCATCAGTGAGTTGTCAGACAGCACCGGGGAGCTGTTTTTT. Its protein product is CAISELSDSTGELFF.

The chain links TRBV5-5 to TRBJ2-7; possible D gene TRBD2, 6 bases. The CDR3 runs to 15 residues. The germline CDR1 and CDR2 sequences are SGHKS and YYEKEE (reference sequence). The V and J ends lost 1 base and 6 bases respectively, with 17 bases between them. CDR3 region: CASSLRTIIKGEQYF. In DNA form, the CDR3 reads TGTGCCAGCAGCTTGAGGACTATAATTAAAGGCGAGCAGTACTTC.